A selection of T cell receptor beta chains follows, all from one sample in a study of vaccination effects on CD4 cells after COVID-19. TCRdb keeps only in-frame clones here, not all; method: immunoSEQ multiplex PCR. The data hold approximately 70,000 clones, with 76% observed a single time. These receptors lack a known antigen. Sequencing was performed on CD4+ T cells from PBMCs cultured with HCoV-OC43 spike peptides, taken after COVID-19 vaccination. These receptors originate from a human donor who received a COVID-19 vaccine. CDR3s include the opening cysteine and the closing phenylalanine or tryptophan. The D gene is left open where the match is weak. Part of the rows lack a size; the others show once, few, many or a class for expanded clones.

abundance	v_gene	d_gene	j_gene	CDR3aa	CDR3nt
NA	TRBV3-1/TRBV3-2	NA	TRBJ1-2	CASSFGDGYTF	TGTGCCAGCAGCTTCGGGGACGGCTACACCTTC
NA	TRBV15	NA	TRBJ1-2	CATSLRGGWGYTF	TGTGCCACCAGTCTAAGGGGGGGATGGGGCTACACCTTC
NA	TRBV19	NA	TRBJ1-3	CASSIAGTVSGNTIYF	TGTGCCAGTAGTATCGCTGGGACTGTCTCTGGAAACACCATATATTTT
few	TRBV28	TRBD1	TRBJ2-4	CASSLTGTDIKNIQYF	TGTGCCAGCAGTTTAACCGGGACAGATATCAAAAACATTCAGTACTTC
NA	TRBV5-1	NA	TRBJ1-5	CASSLGTSNQPQHF	TGCGCCAGCAGCTTGGGGACAAGTAATCAGCCCCAGCATTTT
NA	TRBV28	NA	TRBJ2-5	CASSLEDLKTQYF	TGTGCCAGCAGTTTAGAAGACCTCAAGACCCAGTACTTC
NA	TRBV4-2	TRBD2	TRBJ2-1	CASSRTATSGGYNEQFF	TGTGCCAGCAGCCGTACTGCCACCAGCGGGGGTTACAATGAGCAGTTCTTC
NA	TRBV28	TRBD2	TRBJ2-3	CASSLAGGTQYF	TGTGCCAGCAGTTTAGCGGGGGGTACGCAGTATTTT
NA	TRBV6-5	NA	TRBJ2-2	CASSPRQIYTGELFF	TGTGCCAGCAGCCCCAGACAGATCTACACCGGGGAGCTGTTTTTT
NA	TRBV9	TRBD2	TRBJ2-3	CASSSTGLGGTQYF	TGTGCCAGCAGCTCCACGGGACTAGGAGGTACGCAGTATTTT
NA	TRBV5-1	NA	TRBJ1-1	CASSLEPPRTEAFF	TGCGCCAGCAGCTTGGAGCCCCCAAGGACTGAAGCTTTCTTT
NA	TRBV3-1/TRBV3-2	NA	TRBJ2-2	CASSQDSSLNTGELFF	TGTGCCAGCAGCCAAGATAGCAGTTTGAACACCGGGGAGCTGTTTTTT
NA	TRBV11-2	NA	TRBJ1-6	CASSLVSWNSPLHF	TGTGCCAGCAGCTTAGTTTCCTGGAATTCACCCCTCCACTTT
NA	TRBV10-1	NA	TRBJ1-4	CASSESNEKLFF	TGCGCCAGCAGTGAGTCGAATGAAAAACTGTTTTTT
once	TRBV18	NA	TRBJ2-5	CASSLLTGSQETQYF	TGTGCCAGCTCACTCCTGACGGGTAGCCAAGAGACCCAGTACTTC
NA	TRBV6-1	NA	TRBJ1-6	CASSDRIITGADNSPLHF	TGTGCCAGCAGTGACAGAATAATAACCGGGGCGGATAATTCACCCCTCCACTTT
once	TRBV20-1	TRBD2	TRBJ2-1	CSASPGGGYNEQFF	TGCAGTGCTAGTCCGGGGGGTGGGTACAATGAGCAGTTCTTC
NA	TRBV12-5	NA	TRBJ1-2	CASGLGRSGYTF	TGTGCTAGTGGGTTGGGAAGATCCGGCTACACCTTC
NA	TRBV18	NA	TRBJ2-3	CASSQISTDTQYF	TGTGCCAGCTCACAAATCAGCACAGATACGCAGTATTTT
NA	TRBV18	NA	TRBJ1-3	CASSPQGSGNTIYF	TGTGCCAGCTCCCCACAGGGTTCTGGAAACACCATATATTTT
NA	TRBV27	TRBD1	TRBJ1-2	CASRPWTGEESTGYTF	TGTGCCAGCAGGCCCTGGACAGGGGAGGAGTCGACTGGCTACACCTTC
NA	TRBV5-8	NA	TRBJ2-3	CASSYSSGSSTDTQYF	TGTGCCAGCAGCTACTCATCCGGGAGCAGCACAGATACGCAGTATTTT
few	TRBV7-2	NA	TRBJ1-5	CASSLGQTYQPQHF	TGTGCCAGCAGCTTAGGACAGACTTATCAGCCCCAGCATTTT
few	TRBV10-1	NA	TRBJ1-2	CASLIWGEANYGYTF	TGCGCCAGCTTGATTTGGGGTGAGGCTAACTATGGCTACACCTTC
NA	TRBV5-6	NA	TRBJ2-5	CASSFNGSPVSQETQYF	TGTGCCAGCAGCTTTAATGGCAGCCCGGTATCCCAAGAGACCCAGTACTTC
NA	TRBV14	NA	TRBJ1-1	CASSPGGYMNTEAFF	TGTGCCAGCAGCCCGGGGGGTTACATGAACACTGAAGCTTTCTTT
NA	TRBV5-8	NA	TRBJ1-2	CASSPQENYGYTF	TGTGCCAGCAGCCCACAGGAGAACTATGGCTACACCTTC
NA	TRBV6-2/TRBV6-3	NA	TRBJ1-2	CASSYPTPALNYGYTF	TGTGCCAGCAGTTACCCTACCCCGGCGTTGAACTATGGCTACACCTTC
NA	TRBV25-1	NA	TRBJ2-3	CASSSGWGTQYF	TGTGCCAGCAGCTCCGGGTGGGGTACGCAGTATTTT
few	TRBV20-1	NA	TRBJ1-5	CSASQVNQPQHF	TGCAGTGCTAGTCAGGTGAACCAGCCCCAGCATTTT